This TCR beta chain stems from a study of persistence of HIV-infected CD4 T cells (dated by TCRdb to 2020 to 2021). For the study in its entirety: The study isolated CMV- and HIV-1 Gag-responding CD4+ T cells from ART-treated individuals to examine antigen-driven clonal expansion of HIV-1-infected cells. Suppressive ART had been received by participants for a median of roughly eight years. Peripheral blood samples of up to roughly 200 mL were taken at multiple time points, with the exception of a couple of participants who underwent leukapheresis at a single time point. The clonality of all cells in each sorted population was assessed by TCRbeta sequencing, whereas the clonality of infected cells was assessed by proviral sequencing. Cross-participant TCR cluster analysis included about eight participants for CMV and 6 or 7 participants for Gag. Overall study outcomes, separate from this receptor: Bulk TCR analyses could not be limited to the rare CMV-responding cells that actually contained HIV-1 proviruses. Significantly lower TCRbeta richness was observed in CMV- and Gag-responding cells than in anti-CD3/anti-CD28-responding cells, and higher oligoclonality was observed in CMV-responding cells than in CD3/CD28-stimulated and Gag-responding cells. Within the same sorted populations, TCR oligoclonality correlated with proviral oligoclonality. Antigen-responding cells were enriched for degenerate expanded CDR3beta sequences, which suggests convergent selection of CD4+ responses to CMV and Gag. Few individuals were included in the study, and only a limited range of antigens was tested.

Interpreted using the paper, the treatment or condition label stands for: suppressive antiretroviral therapy. A pool of overlapping 15-mer peptides from HIV-1 Gag, at around 1.1 ug per peptide per mL, was used to stimulate the cells. Memory populations depleted of antigen-responding cells were obtained by sorting nonresponding CD40L-negative CD69-negative CD45RO-high memory CD4+ T cells. HIV-1-infected adults in whom suppressive ART had been started during chronic infection were enrolled as participants. Plasma HIV-1 RNA had been undetectable (below 50 copies/mL) in participants for at least 4 years. To be included, a participant needed positive CMV serology and a CD4+ T cell count above 400 cells/uL. Before stimulation, PBMCs were isolated using density centrifugation and then depleted of CD8+ T cells. Stimulation of CD8-depleted PBMCs was carried out for 15 to 20 hours with anti-CD28/CD49d costimulation, CD40-blocking antibody and enfuvirtide, to prevent new infections. Cell sorting was performed on a Beckman Coulter MoFlo Legacy or XDP sorter, and dead cells were excluded with propidium iodide. The QIAamp DNA Mini Kit was used for genomic DNA extraction from samples above one million cells, and the Quick-DNA Microprep Kit was used otherwise.

About this clone itself: Its antigen is unknown. The input lacks base qualities; no much larger clone sits a single base away.

The immunoSEQ hsTCRB assay version 4, run in survey mode, was used to sequence TCRbeta repertoires from genomic DNA. Genomic DNA was diluted to 9 to 10 ng/uL, and up to 1 ug per sample was used for TCRbeta sequencing. The authors' analysis ran thus. TCRbeta data were analyzed in ImmunoSeq Analyzer 3.0, with diversity computed on productive nucleotide rearrangements. The improved Chao index was used to estimate lower-bound TCR diversity, and the Gini coefficient was used to estimate clonality using the Immunarch R package. Different nucleotide rearrangements encoding the same CDR3beta amino acid sequence were counted as distinct clonotypes. Differential abundance analysis identified TCRbeta sequences significantly enriched in antigen-responding cells relative to anti-CD3/anti-CD28-activated cells. Using predicted peptide-MHC specificity as the basis, GLIPH2 grouped TCRs into clusters, both for each participant individually and for the merged data sets that combined participants. TCRdb took over this immuneACCESS table, retaining in-frame rearrangements with V and J assigned. Such tables are incomplete; in checked studies, under half of the missing clones stem from an unresolved V gene, and the remainder is unexplained. The DNA was the basis for D and trimming; V, J and clone size are from that table. In this sample the table shows some 39,000 clones, approximately 85% of which occur a single time. 0.9% to 1% of the sample belongs to the ten largest clones.

CDR1 and CDR2, looked up from the germline V gene, are WSHSY and SAAADI. Trimming at the junction amounts to 3 bases on V and 5 bases on J, and the germline ends lie 0 bases apart. From the cysteine up to the phenylalanine, the CDR3 has a length of 10 residues. Only CDR3 DNA remains: 30 bases, in frame from the first base. The TCR was taken from an adult with HIV. The donor label of this sample is uncertain. Specimen: cultured CD4+ T cells from PBMCs, collected from a patient who received antiretroviral therapy. The sample's cell subset or site label, decoded: CD40L-CD69- CD45RO-high memory CD4 T cells not responding to Gag peptides. This sequence uses TRBV10-2 and TRBJ2-3; no D gene can be assigned with confidence. The CDR3 protein: CASSEDTQYF. The DNA is TGCGCCAGCAGTGAAGATACGCAGTATTTT.